The TCR beta chain described here comes from a study of cytotoxic CD8 clonotypes in ibrutinib-treated CLL. Study as a whole: The patients comprised approximately eleven relapsed/refractory and about 14 treatment-naive cases, some 18 IGHV unmutated.

Study-wide points: Treatment saw public clonotypes, which were uncommon, either contract or stay stable. Patients showed higher baseline clonality than age-matched healthy donors, and it tracked circulating CD8+ T-cell counts. Before falling back toward baseline at progression, clonality had risen at the time of ibrutinib response.

As regards this clone: The antigen remains unidentified.

Sequencing was performed with immunoSEQ multiplex PCR; in TCRdb, only in-frame clones are kept and a portion is missing. This table holds thousands of clones, 79% found once. V shed 3 bases and J shed 6 bases, with 5 bases lying between them. Germline values: CDR1 MDHEN, CDR2 SYDVKM. The CDR3 has 11 amino acids. The chain uses TRBV28 and TRBJ1-1; D is undetermined. This receptor was identified in a human donor with chronic lymphocytic leukemia. This specimen was PBMCs, taken before ibrutinib treatment. The CDR3 DNA sequence: TGTGCCAGCAGTTTCTACGCTGAAGCTTTCTTT. As protein: CASSFYAEAFF.